These 10 T cell receptor beta chains were all obtained from the same sample, sequenced in a study of blood T cell repertoires in COVID-19. The protocol was immunoSEQ multiplex PCR, while the TCRdb copy is restricted to in-frame clones and leaves out a portion. The table records tens of thousands of clones, approximately 90% of them present only once. The sequenced sample consisted of peripheral blood. The source of these receptors is a man between 60 and 70 years old with active or convalescent COVID-19.

V and J are TRBV5-6 and TRBJ1-5; 10 bases map to TRBD1. Germline trimming cut 4 bases from V and 4 bases from J; bases unmatched to any gene: 17. This CDR3 contains 19 residues. In germline, CDR1 is SGHDT, CDR2 YYEEEE. The CDR3 DNA reads as TGTGCCAGCAGCCGCCGACGGACAGGGGGTTTCAAGCGAAATCAGCCCCAGCATTTT. This encodes CASSRRRTGGFKRNQPQHF.

The chain links TRBV7-8 to TRBJ2-2; D gene uncertain. Trimming shortened V by 5 bases and J by 3 bases, and 4 bases separated the two germline ends. CDR1 is SGHVS and CDR2 is FQNEAQ in the germline V gene. The CDR3 extends over 12 amino acids. DNA for the CDR3: TGTGCCAGCAGCCCTTACACCGGGGAGCTGTTTTTT. Protein: CASSPYTGELFF.

This clone showed up just a few times. The V and J genes are TRBV23-1 and TRBJ1-5, with a possible D match to TRBD1 (5 bases). TRBV23-1 is treated as an ORF (open reading frame) with a function not yet certain. The CDR3 has 14 residues. V was cut by 3 bases and J by 5 bases, with 11 bases left in between. The CDR3 loop is CASSHLEGHQPQHF. For the CDR3, the DNA is TGCGCCAGCAGTCATTTGGAGGGGCATCAGCCCCAGCATTTT.

The chain combines TRBV15 with TRBJ1-4; D ambiguous. Trimming removed 1 base from V and 8 bases from J, with 8 bases in between. Germline V lookup: CDR1 LNHNV, CDR2 YYDKDF (reference sequence). There are 13 residues in the CDR3. In nucleotides, the CDR3 is TGTGCCACCAGCAGAGCAGATTCGGAAAAACTGTTTTTT. Translation: CATSRADSEKLFF. The variable domain in full, with the rest retrieved from reference TRBV15 and TRBJ1-4, is DAMVIQNPRYQVTQFGKPVTLSCSQTLNHNVMYWYQQKSSQAPKLLFHYYDKDFNNEADTPDNFQSRRPNTSFCFLDIRSPGLGDTAMYLCATSRADSEKLFFGSGTQLSVL.

CDR3 protein: CSAAGAVSYLNTEAFF. CDR3 in DNA: TGCAGCGCTGCTGGGGCCGTTTCCTACTTGAACACTGAAGCTTTCTTT. The chain recombines TRBV29-1 with TRBJ1-1; D is possibly TRBD1 (5 bases). The CDR3 loop spans 16 amino acids. Trimming shortened V by 7 bases and J by 0 bases, and 21 bases separated the two germline ends. Germline lookup yields CDR1 SQVTM and CDR2 ANQGSEA. The full variable domain, rest sourced from reference TRBV29-1 and TRBJ1-1, is SAVISQKPSRDICQRGTSLTIQCQVDSQVTMMFWYRQQPGQSLTLIATANQGSEATYESGFVIDKFPISRPNLTFSTLTVSNMSPEDSSIYLCSAAGAVSYLNTEAFFGQGTRLTVV.

The rearrangement links TRBV3-1 (or the pseudogene TRBV3-2) to TRBJ2-3, with 7 bases that match TRBD1. Germline V gene lookup returns CDR1 LGHDT and CDR2 YNNKEL (reference sequence). CDR3 length: 15 residues. Trimming removed 6 bases from V and 4 bases from J; junction bases left unmatched: 10. CDR3 sequence: CASRLRQGPSDTQYF. Here the CDR3 DNA reads TGTGCCAGCAGACTCCGACAGGGTCCGTCAGATACGCAGTATTTT.

The CDR3 nucleotides read TGTGCCAGTAGCCTAAGGGCAGGGCTCAATAGCAATCAGCCCCAGCATTTT. Protein sequence: CASSLRAGLNSNQPQHF. V usage is TRBV19 and J usage is TRBJ1-5, with a possible D match to TRBD1 (5 bases). The CDR3 contains 17 residues. V was trimmed by 6 bases and J by 0 bases, leaving 18 bases between them. CDR1 is LNHDA and CDR2 is SQIVND in the germline V gene (reference sequence).

The rearrangement joins TRBV6-2 or TRBV6-3 to TRBJ2-2, with TRBD2 as a possible D gene (5 bases). The CDR3 runs 15 residues. Germline V gene lookup returns CDR1 MNHEY and CDR2 SVGEGT. Between the trimmed V and J ends, which lost 4 bases and 1 base, there was a span of 10 bases. CDR3 amino acids: CASSSGGLNTGELFF. Written as DNA, the CDR3 is TGTGCCAGCAGTTCCGGCGGGCTGAACACCGGGGAGCTGTTTTTT.

This chain links TRBV27 with TRBJ2-3; 14 bases fit TRBD2. The V and J ends lost 1 base and 2 bases, in that order; junction bases with no gene match: 8. The CDR3 runs to 19 residues. CDR1 is MNHEY and CDR2 is SMNVEV in the germline V gene (reference sequence). CDR3 coding DNA: TGTGCCAGCAGTTTATTGACTAGCGGGGGGGTGAGATCCACAGATACGCAGTATTTT. Translating it yields CASSLLTSGGVRSTDTQYF.

The chain couples TRBV18 to TRBJ2-7; 10 nucleotides match TRBD2. Germline V CDR1 and CDR2: KGHSH, LQKENI. The CDR3 runs to 15 residues. After removal of 5 bases from V and 2 bases from J, the junction contained 6 bases not matched to a gene. The CDR3 nucleotides read TGTGCCAGCTCATCGATAGCGGGAGGAGCCTACGAGCAGTACTTC. Encoded protein: CASSSIAGGAYEQYF.